This T cell receptor beta chain was retrieved from a study of OX40 agonist ivuxolimab in advanced cancers. Whole-study results and caveats: The authors also found low normalized T-cell clonal expansion in some nonresponders. There were, on average, more expanded clones in CD8+ T cells than in CD4+.

The CDR3 has 13 amino acids. Between the trimmed V and J ends, which lost 2 bases and 8 bases, there was a span of 12 bases. Germline lookup yields CDR1 MDHEN and CDR2 SYDVKM. Concerning this clone: Its antigen is unknown.

Only in-frame clones appear in the TCRdb table, and some are missing; sequencing was by immunoSEQ multiplex PCR. There are about 44,000 clones in the sample; 65% to 85% occur only once, and about 7% lies in the top ten. A history of autoimmune disease or systemic immunosuppression excluded patients. The receptor was derived from an adult with an advanced solid tumor such as melanoma, head and neck, liver or kidney cancer. Sequenced here: CD4+ or CD8+ T cells sorted from blood, sampled in a trial of the OX40 agonist ivuxolimab. The chain carries TRBV28 and TRBJ1-2; a possible D gene is TRBD1 (6 bases). CDR3 in amino acids: CASSLTQGSGYTF. DNA of the CDR3: TGTGCCAGCAGTTTAACGCAGGGGAGCGGCTACACCTTC.